This TCR beta chain derives from a study of T cells in women clearing cervical HPV infection. Average input was around 1,100 ng genomic DNA for immunoSEQ TCR beta CDR3 amplification. Sequenced by immunoSEQ multiplex PCR; TCRdb stores in-frame clones only, minus some. The specimen's table records about 48,000 clones. In regard to this clone: The CDR3 end is not reached by the read, which stops 3 residues before it; the germline J gene fills it in.

The CDR3 loop spans 16 amino acids. The germline CDR1 and CDR2 sequences are KGHSH and LQKENI. With 2 bases removed from V and 6 bases from J, the gap between germline ends came to 18 bases. The specimen sequenced was blood buffy coat. The receptor was derived from a woman between 18 and 70 years old with a cervical HPV16 infection that either progressed to CIN3+ or cleared (not recorded which). J is TRBJ2-3 and V is TRBV18; no clear D gene. CDR3 region: CASSPYKSSLGDTQYF. The sequenced CDR3 bases are TGTGCCAGCTCACCATATAAAAGCTCCCTAGGTGATACG.